Presented here are 32 T cell receptor beta chains from one specimen sequenced in a study of T cells in Graves' hyperthyroidism and ophthalmopathy. Using RNA transcripts as the source, TCR beta CDR3 regions were amplified. HTBI primers were used for first-round RT-PCR of the TCR CDR3. TCRdb reprocessed the multiplex PCR reads via MiXCR and lists one record per CDR3 protein. Of around 700,000 distinct CDR3 sequences in the sample, 30% to 40% were seen once. The sample comprised blood. These receptors were taken from a woman between 40 and 50 years old with Graves' hyperthyroidism.

This clonotype showed up many times. The V gene is TRBV12-3 or TRBV12-4, the J gene TRBJ2-7; TRBD1 is a possible D gene (6 bases). This CDR3 comprises 14 residues. Trimming stripped 2 bases from V and 2 bases from J, with 10 bases between. The CDR3 DNA is TGTGCCAGCAGTTTAACAGGGACCCCCTACGAGCAGTACTTC. This encodes CASSLTGTPYEQYF.

The sample holds many counts of this clonotype. This chain uses TRBV10-2 with TRBJ2-7; D is tentatively TRBD1 or TRBD2 (5 bases each). This CDR3 is 14 amino acids long. Germline lookup yields CDR1 WSHSY and CDR2 SAAADI. Trimming took 5 bases from V and 3 from J, leaving 14 bases between them. CDR3 residues: CASSPGRTNYEQYF. The CDR3 coding sequence is TGCGCCAGCAGTCCGGGACGTACCAACTACGAGCAGTACTTC.

This clonotype was seen at least ten times. This rearrangement joins TRBV7-6 to TRBJ2-7, with 9 bases identical to TRBD1. CDR3 length: 13 amino acids. The V and J ends lost 4 bases and 7 bases, in that order; junction bases with no gene match: 5. Germline loops: CDR1 SGHVS, CDR2 FNYEAQ. The DNA for the CDR3 is TGTGCCAGCAGCTCTACAGGGGGCAGGGAGCAGTACTTC. Its protein product is CASSSTGGREQYF.

The V call is TRBV28, the J call TRBJ1-2; possibly TRBD1 for D (5 bases). CDR1 is MDHEN, CDR2 SYDVKM, per germline. V lost 5 bases, J lost 7 bases, and 17 bases lay in between. There are 14 residues in the CDR3. In DNA, the CDR3 is TGTGCCAGCAGTCCCAGGGATGGAGTAGGTGGCTACACCTTC. This gives the protein CASSPRDGVGGYTF.

This clonotype was counted at least ten times. The chain links TRBV29-1 to TRBJ1-2; no reliable D call. The germline gives CDR1 SQVTM, CDR2 ANQGSEA. The length of the CDR3 is 11 residues. The V end lost 4 bases, the J end lost 8 bases, and 11 bases lay between the germline ends. The CDR3 reads CSVGELVGYTF. The CDR3 bases are TGCAGCGTTGGGGAGCTGGTAGGCTACACCTTC.

This clonotype has more than one count but fewer than ten. V is TRBV13 and J is TRBJ2-7; possibly TRBD2 for D (6 bases). Trimming removed 6 bases from V and 5 bases from J, with 14 bases in between. This CDR3 comprises 13 residues. CDR1 and CDR2 from the germline V gene are PRHDT and FYEKMQ (reference sequence). The CDR3, as DNA: TGTGCCAGCAGTTCAGGCGGGACCGACGAGCAGTACTTC. It codes for CASSSGGTDEQYF. Full variable domain (missing parts from reference TRBV13 and TRBJ2-7): AAGVIQSPRHLIKEKRETATLKCYPIPRHDTVYWYQQGPGQDPQFLISFYEKMQSDKGSIPDRFSAQQFSDYHSELNMSSLELGDSALYFCASSSGGTDEQYFGPGTRLTVT.

This clonotype was detected many times. V usage is TRBV9 and J usage is TRBJ1-6; D not resolved. Trimming shortened V by 1 base and J by 5 bases, and 7 bases separated the two germline ends. In germline, CDR1 is SGDLS, CDR2 YYNGEE. CDR3 size: 14 residues. CDR3: CASSVLGDNSPLHF. For the CDR3, the DNA is TGTGCCAGCAGCGTACTTGGGGATAATTCACCCCTCCACTTT.

Of note for this clonotype: This clone may be a read error of a much larger clone one base away. The chain couples TRBV29-1 to TRBJ1-1; 9 bases line up with TRBD1. This CDR3 is built from 14 residues. Germline CDR1 is SQVTM and CDR2 is ANQGSEA. The DNA for the CDR3 is TGCAGCGTTGGTGACGGGACAGGGAACGCTGAAGCTTTCTTT. Its translation: CSVGDGTGNAEAFF.

Comments on this clonotype: A much larger clonotype is one base distant, so this may be a read error. This chain connects TRBV7-2 to TRBJ2-5, with TRBD2 matching over 7 bases. The CDR3 runs 16 residues. The germline V gene has CDR1 SGHTA and CDR2 FQGNSA. DNA for the CDR3: TGTGCCAACAGCTTGAGCGGGTCTAGCGGACAAGAGACCCAGTACTTC. Amino acid sequence: CANSLSGSSGQETQYF.

The sample holds many counts of this clonotype. J is TRBJ2-5 and V is TRBV5-8, with D perhaps TRBD1 (5 bases). CDR1 is SGHTS and CDR2 is YDEGEE in the germline V gene. Trimming cost V 0 bases and J 4 bases, with 10 bases left between them. This CDR3 is 14 amino acids long. The CDR3: CASSLDLRVETQYF. As DNA, the CDR3 is TGTGCCAGCAGCTTGGACCTCAGGGTAGAGACCCAGTACTTC.

The table lists this clonotype with many counts. The V gene is TRBV20-1, the J gene TRBJ2-7; tentatively, D is TRBD1 or TRBD2 (5 bases each). Germline lookup yields CDR1 DFQATT and CDR2 SNEGSKA (reference sequence). V gave up 3 bases and J gave up 3 bases, with 15 bases separating them. The CDR3 has 14 amino acids. The CDR3 coding sequence is TGCAGTGCTAGGGGGGTCGACAGAAGCTACGAGCAGTACTTC. Amino acids: CSARGVDRSYEQYF.

This chain connects TRBV10-3 to TRBJ2-6; D ambiguous. The CDR3 length is 15 residues. Trimming shortened V by 0 bases and J by 2 bases, and 5 bases separated the two germline ends. Per the germline V gene, CDR1 is ENHRY and CDR2 is SYGVKD. DNA for the CDR3: TGTGCCATCAGTGAGTCGTCAGCTGGGGCCAACGTCCTGACTTTC. Its translation: CAISESSAGANVLTF.

This clonotype was picked up many times. V usage is TRBV4-3 and J usage is TRBJ1-4; D is unclear. Trimming took 0 bases from V and 4 from J, leaving 12 bases between them. The CDR3 consists of 16 residues. Germline CDR1 is LGHNA and CDR2 is YSLEER. The DNA for the CDR3 is TGCGCCAGCAGCCAAGATCCGAGACGGTTTAATGAAAAACTGTTTTTT. It encodes CASSQDPRRFNEKLFF.

This chain links TRBV10-1 with TRBJ1-1; D gene ambiguous. The CDR3 extends over 14 amino acids. V shed 6 bases and J shed 3 bases, with 14 bases lying between them. CDR1 is WNHNN, CDR2 SYGVQD, per germline (reference sequence). CDR3 protein: CASRGAGGYTEAFF. In DNA, the CDR3 is TGCGCCAGCAGAGGCGCCGGTGGATACACTGAAGCTTTCTTT.

The gene calls are TRBV5-8 and TRBJ1-1; no clear D gene. Trimming pared 4 bases from V and 3 bases from J, leaving 13 bases between. This CDR3 comprises 14 residues. Germline CDR1 is SGHTS and CDR2 is YDEGEE. The CDR3 loop reads CASSPVTEDTEAFF. CDR3 DNA: TGTGCCAGCAGCCCTGTCACGGAGGACACTGAAGCTTTCTTT. Full variable domain (remainder filled in from reference TRBV5-8 and TRBJ1-1): EAGVTQSPTHLIKTRGQQATLRCSPISGHTSVYWYQQALGLGLQFLLWYDEGEERNRGNFPPRFSGRQFPNYSSELNVNALELEDSALYLCASSPVTEDTEAFFGQGTRLTVV.

This clonotype was recorded many times. The chain has TRBV12-3 or TRBV12-4 and TRBJ2-6; D gene unclear. V was clipped by 5 bases and J by 1 base, with 6 bases between them. CDR3 size: 14 residues. CDR3 in DNA: TGTGCCAGCAGTGAGGCGTCTGGGGCCAACGTCCTGACTTTC. Protein product: CASSEASGANVLTF.

This chain connects TRBV4-3 to TRBJ1-3, with 7 nucleotides matching TRBD1. Per germline, CDR1 LGHNA and CDR2 YSLEER. The junction had 14 bases not matched to a gene; V was cut back by 5 bases and J by 7 bases. The CDR3 is 16 residues long. In DNA form, the CDR3 reads TGCGCCAGCAGCGCCACAGTCGGCAGGGGGGAGAACACCATATATTTT. Amino acids: CASSATVGRGENTIYF.

This clonotype has a handful of counts. The rearrangement links TRBV5-1 to TRBJ1-1; 11 bases align to TRBD1. V dropped 4 bases and J dropped 0; count of bases not matched to a gene: 11. The germline gives CDR1 SGHRS, CDR2 YFSETQ. CDR3 length: 18 amino acids. In DNA, the CDR3 is TGCGCCAGCAGCCTCTCCCGGACAGGGGGCTGGATGAACACTGAAGCTTTCTTT. As protein: CASSLSRTGGWMNTEAFF.

There are a few counts of this clonotype. One end of the junction is discordant with germline, which a read error may explain. This chain links TRBV7-9 with TRBJ2-7; 8 bases line up with TRBD1. Germline assignment: CDR1 SEHNR and CDR2 FQNEAQ (reference sequence). The CDR3 loop spans 15 amino acids. CDR3 in amino acids: CASSQPGQAFYEQYF. The CDR3 DNA reads TGCGCCAGCAGCCAACCGGGACAGGCCTTCTACGAGCAGTACTTC.

Points on this clonotype: The junction departs from germline at one end; a sequencing error may be responsible. The chain carries TRBV12-5 and TRBJ2-5, with 7 positions matching TRBD1. The germline V gene has CDR1 LGHNT and CDR2 FRNRAP. The CDR3 has 16 amino acids. This chain's CDR3 is CASGKPEGQLQQTQYF. The CDR3 DNA reads TGTGCTAGTGGAAAACCCGAGGGACAGCTCCAACAGACCCAGTACTTC.

Of note for this clonotype: This may be a read error: a much more frequent sequence differs by one nucleotide. The rearrangement uses TRBV7-9 and TRBJ2-7; no clear D gene. Germline V lookup: CDR1 SEHNR, CDR2 FQNEAQ (reference sequence). V was cut by 4 bases and J by 6 bases, with 10 bases left in between. CDR3 length: 12 residues. The CDR3 loop reads CASSWTLGEQYF. In nucleotides, the CDR3 is TGTGCCAGCAGCTGGACGCTTGGCGAGCAGTACTTC.

This clonotype was seen at least ten times. A junction end diverges from the germline sequence, so it may reflect a read error. The rearrangement links TRBV20-1 to TRBJ1-2; no definite D call. This CDR3 comprises 12 residues. Germline CDR1 and CDR2: DFQATT and SNEGSKA (reference sequence). CDR3 bases: TGCAGTGCCAGAGGTCCGCCCTATGGCTACACCTTC. It encodes CSARGPPYGYTF.

The chain recombines TRBV6-2 or TRBV6-3 with TRBJ1-1, with D possibly TRBD1 on 6 matching bases. The CDR3 is made up of 16 amino acids. The germline gives CDR1 MNHEY, CDR2 SVGEGT. V lost 5 bases and J lost 1, with 17 bases in between. The CDR3 DNA reads as TGTGCCAGCAGTGACAGATCGGGACACCGGAACACTGAAGCTTTCTTT. It yields the protein CASSDRSGHRNTEAFF.

This clonotype appeared a few times. This sequence joins TRBV5-1 and TRBJ2-7; 10 bases are shared with TRBD1. The germline V gene encodes CDR1 SGHRS and CDR2 YFSETQ. Germline trimming cut 2 bases from V and 3 bases from J; bases unmatched to any gene: 5. The CDR3 runs to 15 residues. This chain's CDR3 is CASSFEGQGSYEQYF. As DNA, the CDR3 is TGCGCCAGCAGCTTTGAGGGACAGGGGAGCTACGAGCAGTACTTC.

V usage is TRBV12-3 or TRBV12-4 and J usage is TRBJ1-5; a weak D match, TRBD1 (5 bases). Deletions cut 4 bases from V and 11 bases from J, with 18 bases between. The CDR3 length is 14 residues. CDR3 in amino acids: CASSSKGYQETQHF. The DNA for the CDR3 is TGTGCCAGCAGTTCTAAGGGGTACCAAGAGACCCAGCATTTT.

This clonotype showed up many times. This chain joins TRBV20-1 and TRBJ2-7, with TRBD2 matching over 7 bases. CDR3 length equals 14 residues. Trimming at V came to 2 bases and at J to 4 bases, leaving 8 bases not matched to a gene. Germline lookup yields CDR1 DFQATT and CDR2 SNEGSKA (reference sequence). This chain's CDR3 is CSARRRSGAYEQYF. The CDR3 DNA is TGCAGTGCTAGACGGCGAAGCGGGGCATACGAGCAGTACTTC.

Comment on this clonotype: Its ends do not fully match the called genes, so a read error is possible. The chain is built from TRBV7-8 and TRBJ2-5, with D perhaps given as TRBD1 or TRBD2 (7 bases each). Germline-derived CDR1 and CDR2 are SGHVS and FQNEAQ. This CDR3 has 16 amino acids. This CDR3 is CASGLGTAGFQETQYF. The CDR3 DNA is TGTGCCAGCGGCTTAGGGACAGCGGGGTTCCAAGAGACCCAGTACTTC.

J is TRBJ2-3 and V is TRBV11-3; TRBD1 matches at 7 bases. Germline-derived CDR1 and CDR2 are SGHNT and YENEEA. The junction had 2 bases not matched to a gene; V was cut back by 6 bases and J by 2 bases. The CDR3 covers 13 residues. CDR3 DNA: TGTGCCAGCAGGGACAGGCCCACAGATACGCAGTATTTT. Translation gives CASRDRPTDTQYF.

This clonotype was counted many times. This chain uses TRBV10-2 with TRBJ1-1; D gene unclear. V shed 6 bases and J shed 1 base, with 9 bases lying between them. Per the germline V gene, CDR1 is WSHSY and CDR2 is SAAADI. The CDR3 loop spans 13 amino acids. For the CDR3, the DNA is TGCGCCAGCAGAGCCGGGAAGAACACTGAAGCTTTCTTT. Its protein product is CASRAGKNTEAFF.

This clonotype came up many times. The V gene is TRBV7-3, the J gene TRBJ1-1; D gene ambiguous. With 1 base removed from V and 0 bases from J, the gap between germline ends came to 6 bases. The V gene's germline CDR1 is SGHTA and CDR2 FQGTGA. The CDR3 is 14 amino acids. The CDR3 region has the DNA TGTGCCAGCAGCTTAAACACGATGAACACTGAAGCTTTCTTT. Protein sequence: CASSLNTMNTEAFF.

J is TRBJ1-2 and V is TRBV6-5; D not certain. The CDR3 runs to 12 residues. Trimming took 4 bases from V and 2 from J, leaving 5 bases between them. The germline CDR1 and CDR2 sequences are MNHEY and SVGAGI. The CDR3 is CASSFMNYGYTF. The DNA for the CDR3 is TGTGCCAGCAGTTTTATGAACTATGGCTACACCTTC.

This clonotype came up many times. The chain joins TRBV2 to TRBJ1-6; TRBD1 agrees at 7 bases. The CDR3 is 14 amino acids. V lost 1 base and J lost 8; bases outside the gene matches: 2. The germline CDR1 and CDR2 sequences are SNHLY and FYNNEI. CDR3 protein: CASSEGQGDSPLHF. CDR3 DNA sequence: TGTGCCAGCAGTGAAGGGCAGGGGGATTCACCCCTCCACTTT.